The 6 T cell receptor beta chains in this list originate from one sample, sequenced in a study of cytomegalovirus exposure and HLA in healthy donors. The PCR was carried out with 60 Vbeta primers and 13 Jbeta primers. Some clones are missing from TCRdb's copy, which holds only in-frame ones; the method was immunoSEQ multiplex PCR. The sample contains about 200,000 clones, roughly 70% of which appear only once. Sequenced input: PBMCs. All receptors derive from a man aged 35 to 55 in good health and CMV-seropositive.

CDR3 sequence reads: CATLTESPTTQYF. The CDR3 region has the DNA TGTGCCACCCTAACGGAGAGCCCTACGACCCAGTACTTC. This chain connects TRBV28 to TRBJ2-5; D gene uncertain. Germline CDR1 MDHEN, CDR2 SYDVKM. V lost 10 bases and J 7 bases, leaving 19 bases between the germline ends. The length of the CDR3 is 13 residues.

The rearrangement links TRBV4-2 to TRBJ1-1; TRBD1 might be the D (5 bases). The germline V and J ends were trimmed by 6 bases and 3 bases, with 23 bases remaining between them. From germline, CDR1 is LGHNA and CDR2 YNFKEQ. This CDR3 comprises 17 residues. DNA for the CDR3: TGTGCCAGCAGTTACTTACCTACCGGGACGGGGGACACTGAAGCTTTCTTT. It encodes CASSYLPTGTGDTEAFF.

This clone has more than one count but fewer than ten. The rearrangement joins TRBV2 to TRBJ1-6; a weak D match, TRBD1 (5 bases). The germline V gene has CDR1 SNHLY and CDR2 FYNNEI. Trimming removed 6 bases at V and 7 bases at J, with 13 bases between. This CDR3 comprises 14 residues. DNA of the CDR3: TGTGCCAGCAGCCCCCAGGGTGGGAATTCACCCCTCCACTTT. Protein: CASSPQGGNSPLHF.

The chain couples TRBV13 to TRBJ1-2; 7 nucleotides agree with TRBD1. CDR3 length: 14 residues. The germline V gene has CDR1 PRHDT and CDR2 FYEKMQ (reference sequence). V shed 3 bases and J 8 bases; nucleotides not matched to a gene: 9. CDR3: CASSFDDRERGYTF. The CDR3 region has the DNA TGTGCCAGCAGCTTCGACGACAGGGAAAGAGGCTACACCTTC.

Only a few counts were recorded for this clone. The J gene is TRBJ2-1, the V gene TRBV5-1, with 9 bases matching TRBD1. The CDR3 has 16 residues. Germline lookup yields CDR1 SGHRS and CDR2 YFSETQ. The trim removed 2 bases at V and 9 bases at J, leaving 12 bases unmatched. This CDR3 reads CASSLNPEQGAGEQFF. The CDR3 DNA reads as TGCGCCAGCAGCTTAAACCCGGAACAGGGGGCGGGTGAGCAGTTCTTC. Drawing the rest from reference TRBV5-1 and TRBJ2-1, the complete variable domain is KAGVTQTPRYLIKTRGQQVTLSCSPISGHRSVSWYQQTPGQGLQFLFEYFSETQRNKGNFPGRFSGRQFSNSRSEMNVSTLELGDSALYLCASSLNPEQGAGEQFFGPGTRLTVL.

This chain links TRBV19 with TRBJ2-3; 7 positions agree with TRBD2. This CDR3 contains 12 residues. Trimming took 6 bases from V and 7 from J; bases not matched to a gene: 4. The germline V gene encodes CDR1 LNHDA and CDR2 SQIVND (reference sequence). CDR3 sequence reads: CASSVGGNTQYF. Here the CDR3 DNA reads TGTGCCAGTAGCGTGGGGGGGAATACGCAGTATTTT.